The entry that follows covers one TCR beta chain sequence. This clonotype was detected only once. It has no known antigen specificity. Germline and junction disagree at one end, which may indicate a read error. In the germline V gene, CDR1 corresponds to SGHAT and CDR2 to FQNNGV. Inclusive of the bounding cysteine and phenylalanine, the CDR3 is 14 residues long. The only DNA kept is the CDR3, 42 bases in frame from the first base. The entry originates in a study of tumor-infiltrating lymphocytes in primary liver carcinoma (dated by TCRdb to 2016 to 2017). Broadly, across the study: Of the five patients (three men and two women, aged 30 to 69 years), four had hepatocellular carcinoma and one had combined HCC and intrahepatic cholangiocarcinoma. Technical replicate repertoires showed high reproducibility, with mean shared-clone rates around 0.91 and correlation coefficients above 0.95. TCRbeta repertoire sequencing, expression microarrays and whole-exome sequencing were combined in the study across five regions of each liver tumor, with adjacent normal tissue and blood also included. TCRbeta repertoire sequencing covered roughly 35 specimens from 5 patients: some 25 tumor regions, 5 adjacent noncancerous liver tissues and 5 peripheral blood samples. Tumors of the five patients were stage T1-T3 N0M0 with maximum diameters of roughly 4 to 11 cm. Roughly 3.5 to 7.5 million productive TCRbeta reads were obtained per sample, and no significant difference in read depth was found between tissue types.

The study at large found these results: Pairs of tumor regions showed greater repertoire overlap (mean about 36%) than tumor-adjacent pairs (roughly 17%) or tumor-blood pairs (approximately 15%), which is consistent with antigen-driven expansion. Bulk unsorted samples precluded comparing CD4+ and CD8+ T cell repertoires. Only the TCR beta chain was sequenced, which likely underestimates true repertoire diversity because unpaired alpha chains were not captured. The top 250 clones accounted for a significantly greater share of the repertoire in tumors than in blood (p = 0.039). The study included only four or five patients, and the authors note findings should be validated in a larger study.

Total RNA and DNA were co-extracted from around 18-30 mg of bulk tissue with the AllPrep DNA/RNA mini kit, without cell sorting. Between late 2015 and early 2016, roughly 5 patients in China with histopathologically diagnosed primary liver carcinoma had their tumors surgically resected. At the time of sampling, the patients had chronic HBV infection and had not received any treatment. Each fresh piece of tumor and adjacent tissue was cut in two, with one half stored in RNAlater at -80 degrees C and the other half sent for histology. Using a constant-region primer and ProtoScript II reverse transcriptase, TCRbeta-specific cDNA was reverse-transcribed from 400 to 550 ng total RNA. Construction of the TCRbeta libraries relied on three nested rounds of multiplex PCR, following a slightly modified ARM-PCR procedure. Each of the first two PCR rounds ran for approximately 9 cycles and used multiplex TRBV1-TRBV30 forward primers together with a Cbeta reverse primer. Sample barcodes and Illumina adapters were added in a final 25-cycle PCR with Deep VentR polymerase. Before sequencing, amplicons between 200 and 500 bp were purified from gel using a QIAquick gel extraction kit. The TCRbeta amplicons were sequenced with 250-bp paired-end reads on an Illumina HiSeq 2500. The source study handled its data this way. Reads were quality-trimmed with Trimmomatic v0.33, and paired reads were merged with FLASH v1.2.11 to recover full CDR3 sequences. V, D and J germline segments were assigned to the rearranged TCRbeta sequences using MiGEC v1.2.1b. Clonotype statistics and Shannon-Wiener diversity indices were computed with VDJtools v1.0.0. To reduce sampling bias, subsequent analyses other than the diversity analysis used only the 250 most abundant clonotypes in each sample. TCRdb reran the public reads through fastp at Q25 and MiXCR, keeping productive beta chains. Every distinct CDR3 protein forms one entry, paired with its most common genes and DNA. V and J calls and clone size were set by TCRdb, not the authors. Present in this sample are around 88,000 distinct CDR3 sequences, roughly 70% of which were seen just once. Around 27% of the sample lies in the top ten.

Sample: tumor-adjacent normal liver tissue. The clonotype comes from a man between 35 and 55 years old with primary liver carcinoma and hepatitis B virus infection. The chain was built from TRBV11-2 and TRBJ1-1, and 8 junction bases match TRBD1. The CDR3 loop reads CASSSAQGAGEAFF. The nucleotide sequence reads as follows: TGTGCTAGCAGCTCCGCCCAGGGGGCTGGGGAAGCTTTCTTT.